Each of the 19 T cell receptor beta chains below was sequenced from the same sample in a study of cytomegalovirus exposure and HLA in healthy donors. It was with 60 Vbeta and 13 Jbeta primers that the PCR ran. This table comes from immunoSEQ multiplex PCR, and its TCRdb copy is limited to in-frame clones, with some not included. The sample lists some 120,000 clones; about two thirds were seen once. Sequenced material: PBMCs. Source of these receptors: a man aged 55 to 70 in good health and CMV-seropositive.

A single count supports this clone. V and J are TRBV5-1 and TRBJ1-6, with TRBD1 matching over 8 bases. The germline gives CDR1 SGHRS, CDR2 YFSETQ. V was clipped by 1 base and J by 2 bases; unmatched bases: 8. The CDR3 is 18 residues long. The CDR3 DNA follows: TGCGCCAGCAGCTTGTCAGGGGGCGCAAGGGCCTATAATTCACCCCTCCACTTT. Translating gives CASSLSGGARAYNSPLHF.

Only a few counts were recorded for this clone. The chain has TRBV7-9 and TRBJ1-1; no clear D gene. Germline CDR1 is SEHNR and CDR2 is FQNEAQ (reference sequence). V lost 3 bases and J lost 1, with 3 bases in between. CDR3 length: 12 residues. The CDR3 protein is CASSFRNTEAFF. CDR3 bases: TGTGCCAGCAGCTTCAGGAACACTGAAGCTTTCTTT.

V and J are TRBV28 and TRBJ2-7, with 10 bases aligning to TRBD2. Germline assignment: CDR1 MDHEN and CDR2 SYDVKM. Trimming at V came to 2 bases and at J to 6 bases, leaving 7 bases not matched to a gene. The CDR3 has 15 amino acids. In DNA, the CDR3 is TGTGCCAGCAGTTTAGGGACTAGCGATTATTTCGAGCAGTACTTC. The encoded protein is CASSLGTSDYFEQYF.

V usage is TRBV6-4 and J usage is TRBJ1-5; D gene unclear. The CDR3 has 13 amino acids. CDR1 and CDR2 (germline): MRHNA, SNTAGT. Deletions cut 8 bases from V and 5 bases from J, with 13 bases between. In DNA, the CDR3 is TGTGCCAGCGGCGAGGGTGGCTATCAGCCCCAGCATTTT. Its translation: CASGEGGYQPQHF.

This chain connects TRBV7-8 to TRBJ2-7; D is perhaps TRBD1 (5 bases). Germline V lookup: CDR1 SGHVS, CDR2 FQNEAQ. The CDR3 has 13 residues. Between the trimmed V and J ends, which lost 8 bases and 6 bases, there was a span of 17 bases. The CDR3 loop reads CASFPTGAGEQYF. The CDR3 region has the DNA TGTGCCAGCTTCCCCACAGGTGCCGGCGAGCAGTACTTC.

A note on this clone: Germline is not matched at one junction end, which may reflect a read error. The chain recombines TRBV12-5 with TRBJ1-1; 8 bases align to TRBD1. The length of the CDR3 is 13 residues. Germline V gives CDR1 LGHNT, CDR2 FRNRAP. The CDR3 nucleotides read TGTGCTAGTGCCTTTCGACAGGGGAAGGAAGTTTTCTTT. Its protein product is CASAFRQGKEVFF.

This chain uses TRBV10-2 with TRBJ1-6; 9 nucleotides agree with TRBD1. The CDR3 is made up of 19 amino acids. Per the germline V gene, CDR1 is WSHSY and CDR2 is SAAADI. V was clipped by 6 bases and J by 8 bases; unmatched bases: 20. The CDR3 DNA follows: TGCGCCAGCAGGAACCGGGACAGGGAAGTCCTCATAACGGATTCACCCCTCCACTTT. Translated: CASRNRDREVLITDSPLHF.

V usage is TRBV18 and J usage is TRBJ2-7, with 7 bases fitting TRBD2. J gave up 3 bases and V 2 bases, and 7 bases lay outside the gene matches. CDR1 and CDR2 (germline): KGHSH, LQKENI. The CDR3 contains 15 residues. CDR3 loop: CASSPWTGGSYEQYF. The CDR3 DNA is TGTGCCAGCTCACCATGGACGGGGGGAAGCTACGAGCAGTACTTC.

The V call is TRBV11-2, the J call TRBJ2-5, with 11 bases that match TRBD2. The CDR3 covers 15 residues. V shed 2 bases and J 1 base; nucleotides not matched to a gene: 0. Germline V gene sequence: CDR1 SGHAT, CDR2 FQNNGV. The CDR3 DNA reads as TGTGCCAGCAGCTTACTAGCGGGGGGCCAAGAGACCCAGTACTTC. Its translation is CASSLLAGGQETQYF.

The chain recombines TRBV9 with TRBJ2-5, with 8 positions matching TRBD1. The DNA end lines up better with TRBJ2-7; the J call may be wrong. The length of the CDR3 is 14 residues. Germline V gene data show CDR1 as SGDLS and CDR2 as YYNGEE. The CDR3 here is CASSPSGQVYEQYF. CDR3 nucleotide sequence: TGTGCCAGCAGCCCCTCGGGACAGGTCTACGAGCAGTACTTC.

This clone was seen a handful of times. The chain carries TRBV7-9 and TRBJ2-7; D is unclear. Trimming removed 3 bases from V and 5 bases from J, with 5 bases in between. The length of the CDR3 is 11 residues. Germline V gene data show CDR1 as SEHNR and CDR2 as FQNEAQ (reference sequence). The CDR3 loop reads CASSLLDEQYF. The CDR3 DNA reads TGTGCCAGCAGCTTGTTAGACGAGCAGTACTTC.

The chain recombines TRBV10-1 with TRBJ2-3; 8 bases align to TRBD1. Trimming at V came to 10 bases and at J to 6 bases, leaving 3 bases not matched to a gene. The CDR3 has 11 amino acids. CDR1 WNHNN and CDR2 SYGVQD come from the germline V gene (reference sequence). CDR3 bases: TGCGCCACCCAGGGGGCCGATACGCAGTATTTT. Amino acid sequence: CATQGADTQYF.

The chain joins TRBV6-6 to TRBJ2-7, with 7 bases lining up with TRBD1. Germline V gene data show CDR1 as MNHNY and CDR2 as SVGAGI (reference sequence). V trimming: 6 bases; J trimming: 7 bases; junction bases outside the gene matches: 9. The CDR3 has 13 amino acids. Here the CDR3 DNA reads TGTGCCAGCAGGCTCAACCGGGACAGAGAGCAGTACTTC. As protein: CASRLNRDREQYF.

The V gene is TRBV5-1, the J gene TRBJ2-7; TRBD1 aligns across 8 bases. CDR1 and CDR2 (germline): SGHRS, YFSETQ. This CDR3 comprises 14 residues. Trimming removed 1 base from V and 6 bases from J; junction bases left unmatched: 6. The CDR3 reads CASSLRQGASEQYF. CDR3 in DNA: TGCGCCAGCAGCTTGCGGCAGGGGGCCAGCGAGCAGTACTTC. Based on the CDR3 plus reference TRBV5-1 and TRBJ2-7, the full variable domain is KAGVTQTPRYLIKTRGQQVTLSCSPISGHRSVSWYQQTPGQGLQFLFEYFSETQRNKGNFPGRFSGRQFSNSRSEMNVSTLELGDSALYLCASSLRQGASEQYFGPGTRLTVT.

This clone was observed a single time. This sequence joins TRBV2 and TRBJ2-7; 9 nucleotides match TRBD1. Trimming took 9 bases from V and 4 from J; bases not matched to a gene: 10. The germline V gene encodes CDR1 SNHLY and CDR2 FYNNEI. This CDR3 comprises 14 residues. In DNA form, the CDR3 reads TGTGCCAGTAGGACAGGGGACGGAACTTACGAGCAGTACTTC. Translating it yields CASRTGDGTYEQYF. Full variable domain (remainder filled in from reference TRBV2 and TRBJ2-7): EPEVTQTPSHQVTQMGQEVILRCVPISNHLYFYWYRQILGQKVEFLVSFYNNEISEKSEIFDDQFSVERPDGSNFTLKIRSTKLEDSAMYFCASRTGDGTYEQYFGPGTRLTVT.

CDR3 residues: CASSLTGQRSSGNTIYF. The CDR3 nucleotides are TGCGCCAGCAGCCTGACGGGACAGCGAAGCTCTGGAAACACCATATATTTT. The chain recombines TRBV4-1 with TRBJ1-3; 7 nucleotides align to TRBD1. The CDR3 totals 17 residues. V lost 4 bases and J lost 0; bases outside the gene matches: 9. Germline CDR1 reads MGHRA; CDR2 reads YSYEKL.

The rearrangement joins TRBV7-3 to TRBJ2-7; 8 bases fit TRBD1. The CDR3 sequence is 18 residues long. Germline V gene data show CDR1 as SGHTA and CDR2 as FQGTGA. V trimming: 4 bases; J trimming: 0 bases; junction bases outside the gene matches: 14. CDR3 sequence reads: CASSSNRTRDRSSYEQYF. CDR3 DNA sequence: TGTGCCAGCAGCTCGAATCGAACCCGGGACAGGAGCTCCTACGAGCAGTACTTC.

This chain joins TRBV19 and TRBJ1-6, with unresolved D. CDR1 and CDR2 (germline): LNHDA, SQIVND (reference sequence). The CDR3 length is 15 residues. The ends were cut back, 3 bases at V and 5 bases at J, with 11 bases in the middle. The CDR3 DNA is TGTGCCAGTAGTATTACAGCCAAGGATAATTCACCCCTCCACTTT. As protein: CASSITAKDNSPLHF.

This clone was counted a single time. The chain uses TRBV29-1 and TRBJ1-2; maybe TRBD1 (6 bases). This CDR3 contains 14 residues. Germline CDR1 SQVTM, CDR2 ANQGSEA. Trimming pared 2 bases from V and 4 bases from J, leaving 14 bases between. In DNA, the CDR3 is TGCAGCGTTGAATCTGCGGCAGGGGCCTATGGCTACACCTTC. Protein sequence: CSVESAAGAYGYTF.